This passage covers 18 T cell receptor beta chains from one sample sequenced in a study of T-cell reconstitution after alpha-beta-depleted transplantation in children. Preparation of the TCRbeta library was carried out with unique molecular identifiers. Each CDR3 protein gets one entry after TCRdb re-called the PCR reads with MiXCR. The profile shows more than 400,000 distinct CDR3 sequences, over 10% of them singletons. Sample: PBMCs, mostly from graft donor cells, taken 180 days after TCRalphabeta/CD19-depleted stem cell transplant. The receptor set was obtained from a female patient aged 2 to 10 who had a stem cell transplant for aplastic anemia, so the T cells may come from the graft donor.

The chain has TRBV29-1 and TRBJ2-5; possibly TRBD2 for D (6 bases). Between the trimmed V and J ends, which lost 6 bases and 2 bases, there was a span of 16 bases. CDR3 size: 14 residues. Per the germline V gene, CDR1 is SQVTM and CDR2 is ANQGSEA. CDR3 sequence (DNA): TGCAGCGTCTTGAGGCGGGGTAGTCAAGAGACCCAGTACTTC. Its translation: CSVLRRGSQETQYF.

This clonotype was observed a few times. The CDR3 spells CASSRRSGQGSNSPLHF. Here the CDR3 DNA reads TGTGCCAGCAGCAGAAGATCCGGACAGGGGAGTAATTCACCCCTCCACTTT. The V call is TRBV7-2, the J call TRBJ1-6; 9 bases match TRBD1. This CDR3 spans 17 amino acids. Germline V lookup: CDR1 SGHTA, CDR2 FQGNSA. J gave up 6 bases and V 5 bases, and 11 bases lay outside the gene matches. The whole variable domain, remainder taken from reference TRBV7-2 and TRBJ1-6, is GAGVSQSPSNKVTEKGKDVELRCDPISGHTALYWYRQSLGQGLEFLIYFQGNSAPDKSGLPSDRFSAERTGGSVSTLTIQRTQQEDSAVYLCASSRRSGQGSNSPLHFGNGTRLTVT.

This chain links TRBV7-6 with TRBJ1-2, with unresolved D. V dropped 8 bases and J dropped 4 bases, with 14 bases sitting between them. This CDR3 has 13 residues. CDR1 SGHVS and CDR2 FNYEAQ come from the germline V gene. CDR3 region: CASRPARAYGYTF. Here the CDR3 DNA reads TGTGCCAGCCGCCCCGCAAGGGCCTATGGCTACACCTTC.

CDR3 loop: CASSLGIAGGTYNEQFF. The CDR3 DNA sequence: TGCGCCAGCAGCTTGGGGATAGCGGGGGGGACCTACAATGAGCAGTTCTTC. The V call is TRBV5-1, the J call TRBJ2-1; 11 nucleotides line up with TRBD2. With V trimmed by 0 bases and J by 2 bases, 4 bases remained unmatched. Germline lookup yields CDR1 SGHRS and CDR2 YFSETQ. CDR3 length: 17 residues.

V gene TRBV6-1 combines with J gene TRBJ2-1; D may be TRBD1 or TRBD2 (6 bases each). The CDR3 spans 16 residues. Germline assignment: CDR1 MNHNS and CDR2 SASEGT. Trimming pared 4 bases from V and 4 bases from J, leaving 17 bases between. The CDR3 here is CASSVRRRRGYNEQFF. The CDR3 DNA reads as TGTGCCAGCAGTGTTAGACGTCGGAGGGGGTACAATGAGCAGTTCTTC.

The chain combines TRBV27 with TRBJ2-7; the D gene is possibly TRBD2 (6 bases). CDR1 MNHEY and CDR2 SMNVEV come from the germline V gene (reference sequence). The V gene lost 2 bases and the J gene lost 2 bases, with 10 bases spanning the gap. The CDR3 has 14 amino acids. In DNA, the CDR3 is TGTGCCAGCAGTTTAAAGGGAGGCACCTACGAGCAGTACGTC. Amino acids: CASSLKGGTYEQYV.

This chain joins TRBV10-3 and TRBJ2-7, with TRBD1 matching over 11 bases. Unmatched junction bases numbered 6, after V lost 6 bases and J lost 2 bases. The germline V gene encodes CDR1 ENHRY and CDR2 SYGVKD. The CDR3 has 15 residues. The DNA of the CDR3 is TGTGCCATCAGGGAAATGGGACAGGGGGCCTACGAGCAGTACTTC. Translation: CAIREMGQGAYEQYF.

This clonotype was seen a few times. This chain uses TRBV14 with TRBJ2-7, with TRBD1 matching over 8 bases. This CDR3 comprises 15 residues. V trimming: 5 bases; J trimming: 4 bases; junction bases outside the gene matches: 10. Per germline, CDR1 SGHDN and CDR2 FVKESK. In DNA form, the CDR3 reads TGTGCCAGCAGCAGAACCCGGGACAGGAGTTACGAGCAGTACTTC. Amino acids: CASSRTRDRSYEQYF.

The chain is built from TRBV9 and TRBJ2-1; D gene unclear. The CDR3 totals 12 residues. V gave up 0 bases and J gave up 4 bases, with 2 bases separating them. The germline CDR1 and CDR2 sequences are SGDLS and YYNGEE. The CDR3 region is CASSVAYNEQFF. The CDR3 DNA reads TGTGCCAGCAGCGTAGCATACAATGAGCAGTTCTTC.

This clonotype was recorded many times. The J gene is TRBJ2-2, the V gene TRBV24-1, with a tentative D call TRBD1 (6 bases). V was clipped by 1 base and J by 4 bases, with 12 bases between them. The CDR3 loop spans 16 amino acids. The germline V gene encodes CDR1 KGHDR and CDR2 SFDVKD. The CDR3 is CATSDFLGTTTGELFF. The CDR3 region has the DNA TGTGCCACCAGTGATTTTCTTGGGACAACCACCGGGGAGCTGTTTTTT.

The table lists this clonotype with many counts. The rearrangement links TRBV9 to TRBJ2-2; 10 bases line up with TRBD2. The germline V gene has CDR1 SGDLS and CDR2 YYNGEE. This CDR3 is 16 amino acids long. J lost 5 bases, V lost 3 bases, and 7 bases had no gene match. This CDR3 reads CASSGGSGRATGELFF. The DNA for the CDR3 is TGTGCCAGCAGCGGCGGGAGCGGGAGGGCAACCGGGGAGCTGTTTTTT.

This clonotype was observed a few times. The chain has TRBV5-1 and TRBJ1-2; D might be TRBD1 (6 bases). The CDR3 has 16 amino acids. The germline V gene has CDR1 SGHRS and CDR2 YFSETQ. Between the trimmed V and J ends, which lost 2 bases and 5 bases, there was a span of 19 bases. DNA for the CDR3: TGCGCCAGCAGCTTAGACCAGGGGAGGGCCTCTTATGGCTACACCTTC. It translates to CASSLDQGRASYGYTF. Using reference TRBV5-1 and TRBJ1-2 for the parts outside the CDR3, the full variable domain is KAGVTQTPRYLIKTRGQQVTLSCSPISGHRSVSWYQQTPGQGLQFLFEYFSETQRNKGNFPGRFSGRQFSNSRSEMNVSTLELGDSALYLCASSLDQGRASYGYTFGSGTRLTVV.

This clonotype was recorded many times. The chain uses TRBV12-3 or TRBV12-4 and TRBJ2-3, with 9 bases aligning to TRBD1. The CDR3 has 15 residues. J lost 3 bases, V lost 9 bases, and 10 bases had no gene match. The chain's CDR3 is CASSPGQGRTDTQYF. DNA of the CDR3: TGTGCCAGTTCCCCGGGACAGGGTCGTACAGATACGCAGTATTTT.

This clonotype was detected a few times. The chain carries TRBV12-3 or TRBV12-4 and TRBJ2-1; TRBD2 matches at 12 bases. V was clipped by 7 bases and J by 7 bases; unmatched bases: 11. This CDR3 is 16 amino acids long. DNA of the CDR3: TGTGCCAGCACTCCTCCGGGACTAGCGGGCAGGAATGAGCAGTTCTTC. Its translation is CASTPPGLAGRNEQFF.

This clonotype has more than one count but fewer than ten. The chain couples TRBV6-5 to TRBJ1-2, with unresolved D. CDR3 length: 13 residues. V lost 0 bases to trimming and J lost 6 bases, with 8 bases between them. The V gene's germline CDR1 is MNHEY and CDR2 SVGAGI. CDR3 coding DNA: TGTGCCAGCAGTTACTCGCCGGAGCATGGCTACACCTTC. Amino acid sequence: CASSYSPEHGYTF.

CDR3 nucleotide sequence: TGTGCCAGCAGTTTAGGAGGGAGTAAGGGAGATACGCAGTATTTT. Translating it yields CASSLGGSKGDTQYF. The J gene is TRBJ2-3, the V gene TRBV28, with D possibly TRBD2 on 6 matching bases. Trimming cost V 2 bases and J 5 bases, with 14 bases left between them. CDR3 length: 15 residues. From germline, CDR1 is MDHEN and CDR2 SYDVKM.

This clonotype was recorded a few times. This chain uses TRBV7-2 with TRBJ1-5; 7 nucleotides agree with TRBD1. Germline CDR1 SGHTA, CDR2 FQGNSA. V lost 4 bases and J lost 5; bases outside the gene matches: 5. The CDR3 has 14 residues. This CDR3 reads CASSSRQGDQPQHF. Written as DNA, the CDR3 is TGTGCCAGCAGCTCCCGACAGGGTGATCAGCCCCAGCATTTT.

V and J are TRBV4-2 and TRBJ2-1, with a weak D call TRBD2 (6 bases). The CDR3 length is 17 residues. Trimming removed 0 bases at V and 0 bases at J, with 12 bases between. Germline values: CDR1 LGHNA, CDR2 YNFKEQ. The CDR3 sequence is CASSQEVAVSSYNEQFF. For the CDR3, the DNA is TGTGCCAGCAGCCAAGAAGTAGCGGTGAGCTCCTACAATGAGCAGTTCTTC.